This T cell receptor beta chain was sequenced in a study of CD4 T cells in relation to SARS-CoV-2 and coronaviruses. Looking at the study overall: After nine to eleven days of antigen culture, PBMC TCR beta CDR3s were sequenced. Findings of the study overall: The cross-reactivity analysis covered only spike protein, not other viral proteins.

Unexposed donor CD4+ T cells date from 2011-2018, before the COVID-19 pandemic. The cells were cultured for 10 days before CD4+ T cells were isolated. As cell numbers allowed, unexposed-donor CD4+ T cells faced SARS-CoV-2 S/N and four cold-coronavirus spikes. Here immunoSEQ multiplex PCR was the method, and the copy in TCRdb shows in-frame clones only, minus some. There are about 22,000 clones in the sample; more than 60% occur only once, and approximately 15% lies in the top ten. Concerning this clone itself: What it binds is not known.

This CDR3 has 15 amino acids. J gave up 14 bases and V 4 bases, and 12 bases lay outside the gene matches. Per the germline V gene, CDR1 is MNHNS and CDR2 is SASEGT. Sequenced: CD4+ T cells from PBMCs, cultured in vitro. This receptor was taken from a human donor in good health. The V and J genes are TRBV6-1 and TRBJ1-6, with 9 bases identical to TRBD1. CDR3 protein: CASSVTGGGTSTLHF. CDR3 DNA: TGTGCCAGCAGTGTAACAGGGGGCGGTACTTCCACCCTCCACTTT.